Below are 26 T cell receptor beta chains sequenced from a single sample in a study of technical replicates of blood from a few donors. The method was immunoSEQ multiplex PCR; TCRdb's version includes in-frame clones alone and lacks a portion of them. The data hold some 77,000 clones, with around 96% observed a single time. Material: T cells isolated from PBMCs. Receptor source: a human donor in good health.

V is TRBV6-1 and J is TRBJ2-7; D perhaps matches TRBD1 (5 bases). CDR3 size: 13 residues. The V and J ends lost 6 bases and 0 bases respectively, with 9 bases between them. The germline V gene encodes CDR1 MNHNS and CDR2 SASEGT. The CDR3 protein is CASRGQSSYEQYF. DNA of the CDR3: TGTGCCAGCAGGGGGCAGTCCTCCTACGAGCAGTACTTC.

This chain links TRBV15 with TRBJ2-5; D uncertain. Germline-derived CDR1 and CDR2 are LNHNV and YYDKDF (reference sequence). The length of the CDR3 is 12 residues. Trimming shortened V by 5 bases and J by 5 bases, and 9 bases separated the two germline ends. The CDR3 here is CATSVRLETQYF. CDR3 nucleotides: TGTGCCACCAGCGTCCGACTTGAGACCCAGTACTTC.

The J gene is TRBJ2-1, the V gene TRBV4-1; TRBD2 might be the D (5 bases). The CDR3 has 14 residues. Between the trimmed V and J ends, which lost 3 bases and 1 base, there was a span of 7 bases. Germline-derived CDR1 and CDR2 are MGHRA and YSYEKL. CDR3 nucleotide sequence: TGCGCCAGCAGCCACGGGAATTCCTACAATGAGCAGTTCTTC. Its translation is CASSHGNSYNEQFF.

CDR3 in DNA: TGCGCCAGCAGCCAAGATAGACTAGCGGGCGTATCCTACAATGAGCAGTTCTTC. Its protein product is CASSQDRLAGVSYNEQFF. The gene calls are TRBV4-1 and TRBJ2-1; 10 nucleotides line up with TRBD2. This CDR3 has 18 amino acids. Germline CDR1 MGHRA, CDR2 YSYEKL. With V trimmed by 0 bases and J by 1 base, 6 bases remained unmatched.

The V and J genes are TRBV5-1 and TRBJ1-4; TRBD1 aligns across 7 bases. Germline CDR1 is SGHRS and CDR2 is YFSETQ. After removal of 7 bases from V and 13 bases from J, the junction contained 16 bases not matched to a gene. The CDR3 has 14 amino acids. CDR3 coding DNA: TGCGCCAGCTCAACCTCGGAAAGACAGGGAGCACTGTTTTTT. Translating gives CASSTSERQGALFF.

CDR3 DNA: TGCGCCAGCAGCCAAGATGTGTCGGGAGCTGCCTACGAGCAGTACTTC. This gives the protein CASSQDVSGAAYEQYF. This rearrangement joins TRBV4-3 to TRBJ2-7, with D possibly matching TRBD2 (6 bases). Deletions cut 0 bases from V and 2 bases from J, with 14 bases between. The germline V gene has CDR1 LGHNA and CDR2 YSLEER. The CDR3 sequence is 16 residues long.

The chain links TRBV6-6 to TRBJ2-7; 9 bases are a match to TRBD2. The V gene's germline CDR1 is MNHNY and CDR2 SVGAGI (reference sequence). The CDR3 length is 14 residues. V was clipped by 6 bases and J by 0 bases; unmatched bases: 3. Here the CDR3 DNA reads TGTGCCAGCAGACTAGCGGGCCTCTCCTACGAGCAGTACTTC. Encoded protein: CASRLAGLSYEQYF.

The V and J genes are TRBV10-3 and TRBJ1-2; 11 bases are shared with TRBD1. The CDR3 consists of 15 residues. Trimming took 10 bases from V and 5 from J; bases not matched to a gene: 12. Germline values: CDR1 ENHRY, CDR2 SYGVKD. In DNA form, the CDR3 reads TGTGCCACAGGACAGGGGGCGAAAGACCTATATGGCTACACCTTC. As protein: CATGQGAKDLYGYTF.

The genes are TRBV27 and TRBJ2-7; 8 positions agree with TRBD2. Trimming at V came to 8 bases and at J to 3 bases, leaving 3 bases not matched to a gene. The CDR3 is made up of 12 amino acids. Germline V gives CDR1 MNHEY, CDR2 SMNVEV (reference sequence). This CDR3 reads CASATSGYEQYF. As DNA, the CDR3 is TGTGCCAGCGCAACTAGCGGCTACGAGCAGTACTTC.

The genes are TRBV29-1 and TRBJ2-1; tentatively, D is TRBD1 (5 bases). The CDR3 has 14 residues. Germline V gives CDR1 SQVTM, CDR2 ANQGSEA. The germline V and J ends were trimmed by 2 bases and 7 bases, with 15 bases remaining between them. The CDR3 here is CSVERGGPNNEQFF. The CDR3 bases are TGCAGCGTTGAAAGGGGCGGACCCAATAATGAGCAGTTCTTC.

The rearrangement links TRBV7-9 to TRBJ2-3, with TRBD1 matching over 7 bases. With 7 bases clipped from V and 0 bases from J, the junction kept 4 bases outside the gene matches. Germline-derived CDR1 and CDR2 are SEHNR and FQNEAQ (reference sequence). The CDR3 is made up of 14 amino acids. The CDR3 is CASKLTGSTDTQYF. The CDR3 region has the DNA TGTGCCAGCAAATTGACAGGGAGCACAGATACGCAGTATTTT.

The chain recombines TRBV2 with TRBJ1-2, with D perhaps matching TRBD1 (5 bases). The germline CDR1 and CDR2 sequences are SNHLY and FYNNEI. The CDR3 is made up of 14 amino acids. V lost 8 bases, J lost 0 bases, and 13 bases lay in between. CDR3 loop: CASDSPLANYGYTF. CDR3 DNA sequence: TGTGCCAGCGACAGTCCTCTAGCTAACTATGGCTACACCTTC.

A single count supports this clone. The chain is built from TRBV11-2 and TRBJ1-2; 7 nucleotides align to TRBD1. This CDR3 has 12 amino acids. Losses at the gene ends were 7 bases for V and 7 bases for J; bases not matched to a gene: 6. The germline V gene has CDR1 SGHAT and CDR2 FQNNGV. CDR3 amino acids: CASKRAGGGYTF. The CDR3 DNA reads TGTGCCAGCAAAAGAGCAGGGGGTGGCTACACCTTC.

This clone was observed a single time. For the CDR3, the DNA is TGTGCCAGTAACTACGACGGCTACGAGCAGTACTTC. It yields the protein CASNYDGYEQYF. The V gene is TRBV19, the J gene TRBJ2-7; D is undetermined. V gave up 7 bases and J gave up 3 bases, with 10 bases separating them. The germline gives CDR1 LNHDA, CDR2 SQIVND (reference sequence). This CDR3 spans 12 amino acids.

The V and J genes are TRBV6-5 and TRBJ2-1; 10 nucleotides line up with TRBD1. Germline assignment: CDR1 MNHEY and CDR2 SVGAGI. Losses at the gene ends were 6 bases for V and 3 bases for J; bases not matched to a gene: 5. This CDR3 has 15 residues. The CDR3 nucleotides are TGTGCCAGCAGCACCGGGACAGGGGTCTACAATGAGCAGTTCTTC. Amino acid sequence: CASSTGTGVYNEQFF.

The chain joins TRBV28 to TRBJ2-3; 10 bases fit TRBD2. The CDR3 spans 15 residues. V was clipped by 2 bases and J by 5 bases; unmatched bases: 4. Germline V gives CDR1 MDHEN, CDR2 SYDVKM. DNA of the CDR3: TGTGCCAGCAGTTTAAGCGGGAGGGCCAGAGATACGCAGTATTTT. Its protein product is CASSLSGRARDTQYF.

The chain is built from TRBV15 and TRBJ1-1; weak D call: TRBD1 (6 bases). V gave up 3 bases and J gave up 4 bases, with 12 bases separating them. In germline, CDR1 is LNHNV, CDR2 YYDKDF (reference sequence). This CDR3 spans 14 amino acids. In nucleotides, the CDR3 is TGTGCCACCAGCAGGGGGGGGGCGCTCACTGAAGCTTTCTTT. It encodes CATSRGGALTEAFF. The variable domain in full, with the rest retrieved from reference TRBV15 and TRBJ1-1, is DAMVIQNPRYQVTQFGKPVTLSCSQTLNHNVMYWYQQKSSQAPKLLFHYYDKDFNNEADTPDNFQSRRPNTSFCFLDIRSPGLGDTAMYLCATSRGGALTEAFFGQGTRLTVV.

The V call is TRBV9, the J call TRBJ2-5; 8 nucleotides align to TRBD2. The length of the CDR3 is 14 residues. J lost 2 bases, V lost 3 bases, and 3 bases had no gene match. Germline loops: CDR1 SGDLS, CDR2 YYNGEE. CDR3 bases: TGTGCCAGCAGCGCGGGGGGGCGGCAAGAGACCCAGTACTTC. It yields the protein CASSAGGRQETQYF. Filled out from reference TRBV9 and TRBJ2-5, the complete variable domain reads DSGVTQTPKHLITATGQRVTLRCSPRSGDLSVYWYQQSLDQGLQFLIQYYNGEERAKGNILERFSAQQFPDLHSELNLSSLELGDSALYFCASSAGGRQETQYFGPGTRLLVL.

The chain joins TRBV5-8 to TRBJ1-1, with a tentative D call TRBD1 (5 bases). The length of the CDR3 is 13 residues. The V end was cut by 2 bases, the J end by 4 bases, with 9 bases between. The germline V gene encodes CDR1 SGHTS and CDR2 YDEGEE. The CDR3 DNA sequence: TGTGCCAGCAGCTTAACCGGGGGCACTGAAGCTTTCTTT. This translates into CASSLTGGTEAFF.

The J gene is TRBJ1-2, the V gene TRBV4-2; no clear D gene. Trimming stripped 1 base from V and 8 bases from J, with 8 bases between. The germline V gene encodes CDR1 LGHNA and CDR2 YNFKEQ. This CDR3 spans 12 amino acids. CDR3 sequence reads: CASSQGHRGYTF. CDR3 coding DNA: TGTGCCAGCAGCCAAGGTCACAGAGGCTACACCTTC.

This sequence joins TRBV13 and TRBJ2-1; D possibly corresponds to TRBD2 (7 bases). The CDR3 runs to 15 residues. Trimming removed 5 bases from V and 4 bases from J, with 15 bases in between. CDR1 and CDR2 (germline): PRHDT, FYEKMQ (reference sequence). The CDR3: CASSLYREGYNEQFF. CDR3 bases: TGTGCCAGCAGCCTCTACAGGGAGGGATACAATGAGCAGTTCTTC.

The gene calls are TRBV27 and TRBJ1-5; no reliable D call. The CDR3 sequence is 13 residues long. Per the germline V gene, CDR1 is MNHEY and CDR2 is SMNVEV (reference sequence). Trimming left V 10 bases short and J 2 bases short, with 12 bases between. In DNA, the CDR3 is TGTGCCACCCGGGAGGAAGGCAATCAGCCCCAGCATTTT. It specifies CATREEGNQPQHF.

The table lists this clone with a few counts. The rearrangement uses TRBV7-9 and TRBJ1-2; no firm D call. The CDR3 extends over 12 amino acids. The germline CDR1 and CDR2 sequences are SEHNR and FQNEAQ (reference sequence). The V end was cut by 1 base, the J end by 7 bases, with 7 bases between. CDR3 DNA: TGTGCCAGCAGCTTAGGACAAATTGGCTACACCTTC. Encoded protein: CASSLGQIGYTF.

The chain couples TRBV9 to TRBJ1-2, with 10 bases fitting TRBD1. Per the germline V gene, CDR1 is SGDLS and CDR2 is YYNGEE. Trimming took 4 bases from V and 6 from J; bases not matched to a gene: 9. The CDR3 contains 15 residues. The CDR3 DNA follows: TGTGCCAGCAGCCCCCCTCCCGGGACAGGGGATGGCTACACCTTC. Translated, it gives CASSPPPGTGDGYTF.

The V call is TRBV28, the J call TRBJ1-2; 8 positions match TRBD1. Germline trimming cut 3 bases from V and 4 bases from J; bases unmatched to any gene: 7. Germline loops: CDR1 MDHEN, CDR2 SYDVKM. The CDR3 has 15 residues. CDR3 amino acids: CASSLGAGGLYGYTF. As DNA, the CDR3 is TGTGCCAGCAGTTTGGGGGCAGGGGGCCTCTATGGCTACACCTTC.

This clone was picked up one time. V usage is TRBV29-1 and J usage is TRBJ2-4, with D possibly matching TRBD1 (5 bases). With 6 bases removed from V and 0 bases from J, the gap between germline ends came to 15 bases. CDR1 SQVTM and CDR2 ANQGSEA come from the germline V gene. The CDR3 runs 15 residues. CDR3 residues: CSVLTGELAKNIQYF. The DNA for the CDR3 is TGCAGCGTGCTAACAGGAGAACTAGCCAAAAACATTCAGTACTTC.